This paragraph reports one T cell receptor beta chain. Antigen specificity is unknown. The data derive from a study of shared clonotypes between healthy human individuals. Sorted subsets were amplified in replicate PCRs using around 200 ng DNA, about 30,000 T cell genomes. Some clones are missing from TCRdb's copy, which holds only in-frame ones; the method was immunoSEQ multiplex PCR. The data contain 1.5 million to 1.9 million clones, approximately 98% of them singletons. Whole-study results and caveats: Shared clonotypes: 4.5% to 5% naive CD4, around 3.4% naive CD8, around 2.2% memory CD4, about 0.4% memory CD8.

The source material was naive CD4+ T cells sorted from blood. Subset denoted: CD45RA+ positively selected. The TCR comes from a man under 40 in good health.

The CDR3, as DNA: TGTGCCAGCAGCTTACGACAGGGTTCAGACACTGAAGCTTTCTTT. It encodes CASSLRQGSDTEAFF. The chain is built from TRBV11-2 and TRBJ1-1, with 7 nucleotides matching TRBD1. From germline, CDR1 is SGHAT and CDR2 FQNNGV. This CDR3 contains 15 residues. V gave up 2 bases and J gave up 3 bases; unmatched junction bases: 6.